The 17 T cell receptor beta chains in this list originate from one sample, sequenced in a study of a mutant IDH1 vaccine in newly diagnosed glioma. Clones were read by immunoSEQ multiplex PCR, and TCRdb kept only the in-frame ones, dropping some. The table lists some 40,000 clones, 75% to 85% of them singletons, with approximately 5.1% in the top ten. Time point of the sample: week 23, last vaccination. Each dose delivered 300 ug of mutant IDH1 20-mer peptide subcutaneously with imiquimod. No antigen has been assigned to these receptors. This specimen consisted of PBMCs, obtained from a glioma patient whose treatment included an IDH1 peptide vaccine. The receptors derive from a man aged 35-49 years with glioma.

V is TRBV6-4 and J is TRBJ2-2; 12 nucleotides align to TRBD1. With 3 bases clipped from V and 1 base from J, the junction kept 3 bases outside the gene matches. CDR1 and CDR2 from the germline V gene are MRHNA and SNTAGT. This CDR3 spans 17 amino acids. The CDR3 nucleotides are TGTGCCAGCAGTGAGGGGACAGGGGGCAAGAACACCGGGGAGCTGTTTTTT. It codes for CASSEGTGGKNTGELFF.

This chain joins TRBV4-2 and TRBJ2-1; D gene ambiguous. Germline values: CDR1 LGHNA, CDR2 YNFKEQ. V gave up 0 bases and J gave up 7 bases, with 4 bases separating them. This CDR3 has 12 amino acids. The CDR3 loop is CASSQDYNEQFF. Here the CDR3 DNA reads TGTGCCAGCAGCCAAGATTATAATGAGCAGTTCTTC.

This clone has just a few counts. V and J are TRBV2 and TRBJ1-5; 9 positions match TRBD1. J was trimmed by 6 bases and V by 8 bases; bases with no gene match: 5. The CDR3 runs 13 residues. Germline V gives CDR1 SNHLY, CDR2 FYNNEI. The CDR3 DNA sequence: TGTGCCAGCGAGGGACAGGGCTCTCAGCCCCAGCATTTT. Encoded protein: CASEGQGSQPQHF.

This chain uses TRBV5-3 with TRBJ1-5, with D tentatively TRBD1 (6 bases). TRBV5-3 is an open reading frame, and its role is uncertain. Trimming left V 4 bases short and J 3 bases short, with 17 bases between. The length of the CDR3 is 16 residues. CDR3 residues: CARSGTYRVSNQPQHF. The CDR3 region has the DNA TGTGCCAGAAGCGGCACCTACAGGGTTTCCAATCAGCCCCAGCATTTT.

The V gene is TRBV15, the J gene TRBJ1-3, with unresolved D. There are 12 residues in the CDR3. The germline V gene has CDR1 LNHNV and CDR2 YYDKDF (reference sequence). V was pared by 0 bases and J by 9 bases, with 6 bases between. CDR3 amino acids: CATSRDLGTIYF. In DNA, the CDR3 is TGTGCCACCAGCAGAGATCTGGGCACCATATATTTT.

As DNA, the CDR3 is TGTGCCAGCAGCTTTATTGGCGGGGGGTACTCTAGCACAGATACGCAGTATTTT. Its translation is CASSFIGGGYSSTDTQYF. V usage is TRBV7-2 and J usage is TRBJ2-3, with 8 bases fitting TRBD2. The J segment lost 0 bases and the V segment lost 3 bases, leaving 11 bases of the junction unmatched. Germline CDR1 is SGHTA and CDR2 is FQGNSA. The CDR3 has 18 residues. Combining the CDR3 with reference TRBV7-2 and TRBJ2-3 gives the whole variable domain GAGVSQSPSNKVTEKGKDVELRCDPISGHTALYWYRQSLGQGLEFLIYFQGNSAPDKSGLPSDRFSAERTGGSVSTLTIQRTQQEDSAVYLCASSFIGGGYSSTDTQYFGPGTRLTVL.

The chain couples TRBV7-2 to TRBJ2-3, with D hard to call. V was clipped by 4 bases and J by 0 bases, with 8 bases between them. CDR1 and CDR2 from the germline V gene are SGHTA and FQGNSA. The CDR3 is made up of 14 amino acids. The DNA for the CDR3 is TGTGCCAGCAGCTCTCTAGTGAGCACAGATACGCAGTATTTT. The encoded protein is CASSSLVSTDTQYF.

V usage is TRBV29-1 and J usage is TRBJ2-2, with 7 bases aligning to TRBD1. The CDR3 has 13 residues. Germline CDR1 is SQVTM and CDR2 is ANQGSEA. V lost 7 bases, J lost 5 bases, and 7 bases stayed unmatched. CDR3 sequence reads: CSAQTGRTGELFF. DNA for the CDR3: TGCAGCGCTCAGACAGGGCGGACCGGGGAGCTGTTTTTT.

CDR3 coding DNA: TGTGCCAGTAGCCACCGAAGCTGGGGGGACACTGAAGCTTTCTTT. Amino acid sequence: CASSHRSWGDTEAFF. The chain carries TRBV19 and TRBJ1-1; perhaps TRBD1 as D (5 bases). Trimming left V 6 bases short and J 3 bases short, with 17 bases between. This CDR3 spans 15 amino acids. Germline-derived CDR1 and CDR2 are LNHDA and SQIVND (reference sequence).

CDR3 residues: CASSLVSNTEAFF. The DNA for the CDR3 is TGTGCCAGCAGCTTGGTATCGAACACTGAAGCTTTCTTT. V usage is TRBV5-6 and J usage is TRBJ1-1; D remains unclear. Germline-derived CDR1 and CDR2 are SGHDT and YYEEEE. The ends were cut back, 0 bases at V and 1 base at J, with 4 bases in the middle. The CDR3 loop spans 13 amino acids. The variable domain in full, completed from reference TRBV5-6 and TRBJ1-1, reads DAGVTQSPTHLIKTRGQQVTLRCSPKSGHDTVSWYQQALGQGPQFIFQYYEEEERQRGNFPDRFSGHQFPNYSSELNVNALLLGDSALYLCASSLVSNTEAFFGQGTRLTVV.

The chain carries TRBV5-6 and TRBJ1-6; a possible D gene is TRBD1 (5 bases). Germline CDR1 SGHDT, CDR2 YYEEEE. This CDR3 comprises 15 residues. Trimming took 3 bases from V and 6 from J, leaving 13 bases between them. The chain's CDR3 is CASSWGVSANSPLHF. In nucleotides, the CDR3 is TGTGCCAGCAGCTGGGGGGTATCGGCTAATTCACCCCTCCACTTT.

The chain has TRBV11-1 and TRBJ2-5; no definite D call. The germline V and J ends were trimmed by 3 bases and 4 bases, with 3 bases remaining between them. Germline values: CDR1 SGHAT, CDR2 FQDESV (reference sequence). This CDR3 is built from 11 residues. Written as DNA, the CDR3 is TGTGCCAGCAGCTTTGGAGAGACCCAGTACTTC. Protein sequence: CASSFGETQYF.

This chain links TRBV9 with TRBJ2-3; D is ambiguous. The V gene lost 4 bases and the J gene lost 0 bases, with 6 bases spanning the gap. CDR3 size: 13 residues. CDR1 is SGDLS, CDR2 YYNGEE, per germline. Here the CDR3 reads CASSITSTDTQYF. CDR3 DNA sequence: TGTGCCAGCAGCATAACAAGCACAGATACGCAGTATTTT.

The chain has TRBV19 and TRBJ1-2; TRBD1 agrees at 8 bases. V dropped 5 bases and J dropped 2; count of bases not matched to a gene: 4. There are 14 residues in the CDR3. The germline gives CDR1 LNHDA, CDR2 SQIVND (reference sequence). CDR3 sequence reads: CASSPGQANYGYTF. CDR3 coding DNA: TGTGCCAGTAGTCCGGGACAGGCAAACTATGGCTACACCTTC. The entire variable domain, with the rest obtained from reference TRBV19 and TRBJ1-2, is as follows: DGGITQSPKYLFRKEGQNVTLSCEQNLNHDAMYWYRQDPGQGLRLIYYSQIVNDFQKGDIAEGYSVSREKKESFPLTVTSAQKNPTAFYLCASSPGQANYGYTFGSGTRLTVV.

This clone has just one count. V gene TRBV9 combines with J gene TRBJ1-1, with D possibly TRBD1 on 6 matching bases. In germline, CDR1 is SGDLS, CDR2 YYNGEE. CDR3 length equals 14 residues. Between the trimmed V and J ends, which lost 0 bases and 4 bases, there was a span of 10 bases. As DNA, the CDR3 is TGTGCCAGCAGCGTAGAACAGGGAGGCACTGAAGCTTTCTTT. It specifies CASSVEQGGTEAFF.

CDR3 sequence reads: CASTLLVMNTEAFF. Written as DNA, the CDR3 is TGTGCCAGCACCCTTTTAGTAATGAACACTGAAGCTTTCTTT. The chain carries TRBV28 and TRBJ1-1; D is unclear. CDR1 is MDHEN and CDR2 is SYDVKM in the germline V gene. The germline V and J ends were trimmed by 7 bases and 0 bases, with 12 bases remaining between them. The CDR3 sequence is 14 residues long.

V and J are TRBV4-2 and TRBJ2-2; maybe TRBD1 (5 bases). This CDR3 is built from 16 residues. V was cut by 0 bases and J by 5 bases, with 13 bases left in between. The germline V gene has CDR1 LGHNA and CDR2 YNFKEQ. The DNA for the CDR3 is TGTGCCAGCAGCCAAGAAAGTAGGGGATATACCGGGGAGCTGTTTTTT. Translating it yields CASSQESRGYTGELFF.